Each of the 10 T cell receptor beta chains below was sequenced from the same sample in a study of blood T cell repertoires in COVID-19. Generated by immunoSEQ multiplex PCR, the TCRdb table keeps only in-frame clones and is missing some. The table shows 70,000 to 95,000 clones, with roughly 88% occurring only once. The material sequenced was peripheral blood. These receptors all stem from a human donor with active COVID-19. The donor label of this sample is uncertain.

This clone was recorded at least ten times. This chain uses TRBV5-1 with TRBJ2-2; possibly TRBD1 for D (7 bases). Germline CDR1 is SGHRS and CDR2 is YFSETQ. V lost 1 base and J 2 bases, leaving 27 bases between the germline ends. The length of the CDR3 is 21 residues. CDR3 sequence reads: CASSLRGPGTYRGHNTGELFF. CDR3 DNA sequence: TGCGCCAGCAGCTTGAGGGGACCTGGGACTTACAGGGGCCATAACACCGGGGAGCTGTTTTTT.

This chain connects TRBV30 to TRBJ1-2; no clear D gene. Trimming removed 2 bases from V and 2 bases from J, with 6 bases in between. Germline CDR1 and CDR2: GTSNPN and SVGIG (reference sequence). The CDR3 extends over 12 amino acids. DNA for the CDR3: TGTGCCTGGAGTAGAGGGAACTATGGCTACACCTTC. It specifies CAWSRGNYGYTF. Using reference TRBV30 and TRBJ1-2 for the parts outside the CDR3, the full variable domain is SQTIHQWPATLVQPVGSPLSLECTVEGTSNPNLYWYRQAAGRGLQLLFYSVGIGQISSEVPQNLSASRPQDRQFILSSKKLLLSDSGFYLCAWSRGNYGYTFGSGTRLTVV.

The chain couples TRBV19 to TRBJ2-5; a weak D match, TRBD2 (5 bases). CDR3 size: 13 residues. Germline assignment: CDR1 LNHDA and CDR2 SQIVND (reference sequence). V was cut by 3 bases and J by 5 bases, with 10 bases left in between. The CDR3 sequence is CASSIGLEETQYF. CDR3 DNA sequence: TGTGCCAGTAGTATCGGACTTGAGGAGACCCAGTACTTC.

This clone appeared once. The chain couples TRBV9 to TRBJ1-5, with D hard to call. Germline V gene sequence: CDR1 SGDLS, CDR2 YYNGEE. The CDR3 runs to 14 residues. Trimming took off 1 base at V and 6 bases at J, with 11 bases between the two ends. CDR3 coding DNA: TGTGCCAGCAGCGTATGGCCTAGCGGTCAGCCCCAGCATTTT. Translation gives CASSVWPSGQPQHF.

V and J are TRBV2 and TRBJ2-1; D is uncertain. The length of the CDR3 is 11 residues. Germline-derived CDR1 and CDR2 are SNHLY and FYNNEI. Trimming cost V 5 bases and J 9 bases, with 8 bases left between them. CDR3 sequence: CASSLPSEQFF. As DNA, the CDR3 is TGTGCCAGCAGTCTTCCGAGTGAGCAGTTCTTC.

This chain joins TRBV6-5 and TRBJ2-1; TRBD1 matches 9 bases. The germline gives CDR1 MNHEY, CDR2 SVGAGI. The CDR3 is 16 amino acids. The V segment lost 4 bases and the J segment 5 bases; nucleotides outside the gene matches: 9. The CDR3 DNA reads as TGTGCCAGCAGTTTTAGACCGGGACAGGGAAACAATGAGCAGTTCTTC. Encoded protein: CASSFRPGQGNNEQFF.

The rearrangement uses TRBV5-1 and TRBJ1-3; no reliable D call. The CDR3 runs 16 residues. V lost 0 bases and J 0 bases, leaving 10 bases between the germline ends. Germline loops: CDR1 SGHRS, CDR2 YFSETQ. The CDR3 DNA follows: TGCGCCAGCAGCTTGGATGGGTGGAGCTCTGGAAACACCATATATTTT. Translating it yields CASSLDGWSSGNTIYF. Together with reference TRBV5-1 and TRBJ1-3, the CDR3 gives the full variable domain: KAGVTQTPRYLIKTRGQQVTLSCSPISGHRSVSWYQQTPGQGLQFLFEYFSETQRNKGNFPGRFSGRQFSNSRSEMNVSTLELGDSALYLCASSLDGWSSGNTIYFGEGSWLTVV.

CDR3 residues: CASRSTGGVYYGYTF. For the CDR3, the DNA is TGTGCCAGCAGATCCACAGGGGGCGTTTACTATGGCTACACCTTC. V is TRBV27 and J is TRBJ1-2, with 9 bases matching TRBD1. V shed 6 bases and J 3 bases; nucleotides not matched to a gene: 8. CDR1 is MNHEY, CDR2 SMNVEV, per germline (reference sequence). The CDR3 is 15 residues long.

As concerns this clone: One junction end disagrees with the germline gene, perhaps due to a read error. The chain joins TRBV7-7 to TRBJ2-5; TRBD2 matches 11 bases. The length of the CDR3 is 13 residues. Germline lookup yields CDR1 SSHAT and CDR2 FNYEAQ (reference sequence). The CDR3 coding sequence is TGTGCTAGCAGCCCCAGACTAGCGGGGACGGTTCACTTC. Encoded protein: CASSPRLAGTVHF.

The rearrangement links TRBV4-2 to TRBJ2-5; possible D gene TRBD2, 5 bases. This CDR3 is 12 amino acids long. Germline V gives CDR1 LGHNA, CDR2 YNFKEQ. The ends were cut back, 4 bases at V and 3 bases at J, with 6 bases in the middle. For the CDR3, the DNA is TGTGCCAGCAGCCTTAGCGAAGAGACCCAGTACTTC. Protein sequence: CASSLSEETQYF.